The 14 T cell receptor beta chains given below trace back to one sample, sequenced in a study of shared clonotypes between healthy human individuals (dated by TCRdb to 2019 to 2021). Receptor libraries were prepared by the immunoSEQ multiplex PCR assay. TCRdb took over this immuneACCESS table, retaining in-frame rearrangements with V and J assigned. Such tables are incomplete; in checked studies, under half of the missing clones stem from an unresolved V gene, and the remainder is unexplained. The sample profile shows approximately 1,500,000 clones; around 97% of them were found once. The ten largest account for roughly 1.2% of the sample. The sample was naive CD4+ T cells sorted from blood. This specimen's cell subset or site label, per the study, means: CD45RA+ positively selected. The source of these receptors is a man younger than 45 in good health.

In DNA form, the CDR3 reads TGTGCCAGCAGTCCCTGGAGCGGGAGAAGAGAGACCCAGTACTTC. This translates into CASSPWSGRRETQYF. The rearrangement links TRBV2 to TRBJ2-5, with 8 bases fitting TRBD2. The germline V gene encodes CDR1 SNHLY and CDR2 FYNNEI. V shed 5 bases and J 4 bases; nucleotides not matched to a gene: 9. The CDR3 runs to 15 residues.

The chain is built from TRBV6-5 and TRBJ1-2, with D unresolved. Trimming removed 0 bases from V and 3 bases from J, with 5 bases in between. The CDR3 spans 13 residues. Germline V gene lookup returns CDR1 MNHEY and CDR2 SVGAGI. This CDR3 reads CASSYSPDYGYTF. CDR3 nucleotides: TGTGCCAGCAGTTACTCCCCGGACTATGGCTACACCTTC.

The chain uses TRBV20-1 and TRBJ2-1; TRBD1 might be the D (6 bases). V was trimmed by 7 bases and J by 7 bases, leaving 8 bases between them. Germline CDR1 is DFQATT and CDR2 is SNEGSKA (reference sequence). The CDR3 totals 10 residues. In nucleotides, the CDR3 is TGCAGTGTAAGGGGGAATGAGCAGTTCTTC. It encodes CSVRGNEQFF.

V gene TRBV7-9 combines with J gene TRBJ1-1; D is undetermined. Per germline, CDR1 SEHNR and CDR2 FQNEAQ (reference sequence). CDR3 length: 15 amino acids. Trimming took off 1 base at V and 1 base at J, with 10 bases between the two ends. The CDR3 here is CASSLGSGRNTEAFF. In nucleotides, the CDR3 is TGTGCCAGCAGCTTAGGCAGCGGGAGGAACACTGAAGCTTTCTTT.

This rearrangement joins TRBV2 to TRBJ1-2; D is perhaps TRBD1 (5 bases). V was trimmed by 8 bases and J by 6 bases, leaving 31 bases between them. CDR3 length: 18 residues. Germline-derived CDR1 and CDR2 are SNHLY and FYNNEI. The CDR3 loop reads CASYRRQNPGPQDHGYTF. CDR3 bases: TGTGCCAGCTATCGTCGACAAAATCCGGGACCTCAGGACCATGGCTACACCTTC.

This sequence joins TRBV7-2 and TRBJ2-7; perhaps TRBD2 as D (6 bases). CDR1 is SGHTA, CDR2 FQGNSA, per germline. V was shortened by 1 base and J by 2 bases, with 15 bases between the two germline ends. This CDR3 comprises 16 residues. CDR3 coding DNA: TGTGCCAGCAGCTTAGGAGTTAGCGGCTTAACCTACGAGCAGTACTTC. Its translation is CASSLGVSGLTYEQYF. Based on the CDR3 plus reference TRBV7-2 and TRBJ2-7, the full variable domain is GAGVSQSPSNKVTEKGKDVELRCDPISGHTALYWYRQSLGQGLEFLIYFQGNSAPDKSGLPSDRFSAERTGGSVSTLTIQRTQQEDSAVYLCASSLGVSGLTYEQYFGPGTRLTVT.

The V and J genes are TRBV6-5 and TRBJ2-1; 10 bases match TRBD2. J was trimmed by 9 bases and V by 0 bases; bases with no gene match: 8. Per germline, CDR1 MNHEY and CDR2 SVGAGI. CDR3 length equals 16 residues. The CDR3 nucleotides are TGTGCCAGCAGTTACTCGCCTAGCGGGAGCGTGGCTGAGCAGTTCTTC. It is translated as CASSYSPSGSVAEQFF.

This chain uses TRBV18 with TRBJ2-7; tentative D call: TRBD2 (6 bases). The germline CDR1 and CDR2 sequences are KGHSH and LQKENI. V was shortened by 2 bases and J by 3 bases, with 11 bases between the two germline ends. The CDR3 contains 14 residues. CDR3 sequence reads: CASSPGGTDYEQYF. The DNA of the CDR3 is TGTGCCAGCTCACCAGGCGGGACGGACTACGAGCAGTACTTC.

This chain uses TRBV19 with TRBJ1-3; D is ambiguous. Germline CDR1 and CDR2: LNHDA and SQIVND (reference sequence). This CDR3 is 15 amino acids long. V lost 4 bases and J lost 0, with 10 bases in between. This CDR3 is CASSKDGYSGNTIYF. The CDR3 DNA sequence: TGTGCCAGTAGTAAAGACGGGTACTCTGGAAACACCATATATTTT.

This chain uses TRBV28 with TRBJ2-7; 8 positions agree with TRBD1. Looked up from germline, CDR1 is MDHEN and CDR2 is SYDVKM. The ends lost 6 bases at V and 3 bases at J; junction bases unmatched: 10. The CDR3 length is 15 residues. CDR3: CASRRAGTGLYEQYF. DNA for the CDR3: TGTGCCAGCAGAAGGGCCGGGACAGGCCTCTACGAGCAGTACTTC.

V usage is TRBV29-1 and J usage is TRBJ2-6, with D hard to call. The V and J ends lost 5 bases and 0 bases respectively, with 8 bases between them. Germline CDR1 is SQVTM and CDR2 is ANQGSEA. This CDR3 has 14 amino acids. CDR3 region: CSVPVTSGANVLTF. DNA of the CDR3: TGCAGCGTTCCGGTAACCTCTGGGGCCAACGTCCTGACTTTC.

A word on this clone: Within the sample, other DNA sequences also encode this same CDR3. This chain joins TRBV28 and TRBJ1-1, with TRBD1 as a possible D gene (5 bases). Deletions cut 6 bases from V and 4 bases from J, with 9 bases between. Germline V gene sequence: CDR1 MDHEN, CDR2 SYDVKM. The CDR3 contains 12 residues. The DNA of the CDR3 is TGTGCCAGCAGGGGGGGAGGCACTGAAGCTTTCTTT. Its protein is CASRGGGTEAFF.

The chain carries TRBV28 and TRBJ2-2; D call uncertain. The length of the CDR3 is 15 residues. Deletions cut 0 bases from V and 6 bases from J, with 11 bases between. Germline values: CDR1 MDHEN, CDR2 SYDVKM. CDR3 sequence: CASSLWSSDAGELFF. CDR3 coding DNA: TGTGCCAGCAGTTTATGGTCCTCCGACGCCGGGGAGCTGTTTTTT.

V is TRBV30 and J is TRBJ1-2, with a tentative D call TRBD1 (5 bases). Germline lookup yields CDR1 GTSNPN and CDR2 SVGIG (reference sequence). This CDR3 is 12 amino acids long. Between the trimmed V and J ends, which lost 4 bases and 1 base, there was a span of 7 bases. In nucleotides, the CDR3 is TGTGCCTGGACGACAGATAACTATGGCTACACCTTC. Translating gives CAWTTDNYGYTF.